This TCR beta chain came from a study of T cells after posttransplantation cyclophosphamide. Assay used: immunoSEQ multiplex PCR; TCRdb lists only in-frame clones, some missing. The sample consists of around 1,600 clones, around four fifths of them appearing once. Sequencing used CD8+ T cells sorted from bone marrow. This TCR was sampled from a woman aged 50 to 65 in good health and a related stem cell transplant donor.

The CDR3 DNA is TGTGCCAGCAGTTCATCAACCAGCGGGAGCTCCTACAATGAGCAGTTCTTC. It codes for CASSSSTSGSSYNEQFF. The rearrangement links TRBV27 to TRBJ2-1, with TRBD2 matching over 8 bases. Germline trimming cut 4 bases from V and 0 bases from J; bases unmatched to any gene: 8. In germline, CDR1 is MNHEY, CDR2 SMNVEV (reference sequence). The CDR3 runs 17 residues.